The source of this TCR beta chain is a study of brain T cells in children with intractable seizures. Only cases whose brain tissue showed the highest T cell transcript signatures were sequenced. Pre-surgery treatment included at least one anti-epileptic drug. A note on this clone: Its antigen is as yet unknown.

Study-wide points: Patients' HCMV serostatus was unknown; virus specificity rests on CDR3 similarity alone.

The protocol was immunoSEQ multiplex PCR, while the TCRdb copy is restricted to in-frame clones and leaves out a portion. This table holds tens of thousands of clones, 85% to 95% found once. The ends were cut back, 1 base at V and 7 bases at J, with 20 bases in the middle. CDR1 is SGHTA and CDR2 is FQGNSA in the germline V gene. The CDR3 runs to 16 residues. The chain links TRBV7-2 to TRBJ2-7; D is perhaps TRBD1 or TRBD2 (6 bases each). The sequences come from peripheral blood, collected at surgery. The TCR originated in a boy under three years old with tuberous sclerosis and intractable seizures. The chain's CDR3 is CASSLEGGPQKREQYF. Here the CDR3 DNA reads TGTGCCAGCAGCTTAGAGGGGGGCCCGCAAAAAAGGGAGCAGTACTTC.